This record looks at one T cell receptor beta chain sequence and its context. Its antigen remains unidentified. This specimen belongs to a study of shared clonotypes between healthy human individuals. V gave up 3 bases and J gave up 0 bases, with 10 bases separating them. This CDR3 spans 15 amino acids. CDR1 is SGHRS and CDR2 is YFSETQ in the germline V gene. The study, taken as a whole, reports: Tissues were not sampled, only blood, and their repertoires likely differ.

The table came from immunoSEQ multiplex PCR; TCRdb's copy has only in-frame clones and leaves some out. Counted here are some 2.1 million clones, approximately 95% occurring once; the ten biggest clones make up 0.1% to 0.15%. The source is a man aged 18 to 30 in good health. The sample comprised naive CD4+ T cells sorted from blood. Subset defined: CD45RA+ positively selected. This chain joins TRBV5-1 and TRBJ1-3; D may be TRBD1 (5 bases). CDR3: CASSSGPDSGNTIYF. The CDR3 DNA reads TGCGCCAGCAGCTCGGGACCGGACTCTGGAAACACCATATATTTT.